This TCR beta chain was sequenced in a study of T cell changes during pregnancy in multiple sclerosis. TCRdb's copy holds only in-frame clones and misses some; the assay was immunoSEQ multiplex PCR. The sample has around 88,000 clones; 91% are singletons. Germline CDR1 is LGHNA and CDR2 is YSLEER. Losses at the gene ends were 4 bases for V and 5 bases for J; bases not matched to a gene: 7. The length of the CDR3 is 14 residues. This clonotype originated in a female donor with multiple sclerosis, enrolled in a pregnancy study. The rearrangement links TRBV4-3 to TRBJ1-2, with 7 positions matching TRBD1. The sample in question was peripheral blood, obtained in the first trimester of pregnancy. The CDR3 region is CASSPDGTEYGYTF. The CDR3 DNA sequence: TGCGCCAGCAGCCCAGATGGGACAGAGTATGGCTACACCTTC.